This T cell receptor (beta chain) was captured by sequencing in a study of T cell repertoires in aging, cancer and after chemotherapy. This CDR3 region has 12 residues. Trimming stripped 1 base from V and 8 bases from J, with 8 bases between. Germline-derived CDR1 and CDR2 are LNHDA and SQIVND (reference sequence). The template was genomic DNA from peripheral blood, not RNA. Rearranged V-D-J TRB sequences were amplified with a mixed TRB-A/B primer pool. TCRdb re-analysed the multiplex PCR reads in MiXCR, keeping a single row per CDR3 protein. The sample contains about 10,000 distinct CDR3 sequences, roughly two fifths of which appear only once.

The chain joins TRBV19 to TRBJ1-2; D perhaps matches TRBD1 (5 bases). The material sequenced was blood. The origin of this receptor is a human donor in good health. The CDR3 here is CASSIVGGGYTF. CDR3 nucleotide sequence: TGTGCCAGTAGTATAGTTGGGGGAGGCTACACCTTC.